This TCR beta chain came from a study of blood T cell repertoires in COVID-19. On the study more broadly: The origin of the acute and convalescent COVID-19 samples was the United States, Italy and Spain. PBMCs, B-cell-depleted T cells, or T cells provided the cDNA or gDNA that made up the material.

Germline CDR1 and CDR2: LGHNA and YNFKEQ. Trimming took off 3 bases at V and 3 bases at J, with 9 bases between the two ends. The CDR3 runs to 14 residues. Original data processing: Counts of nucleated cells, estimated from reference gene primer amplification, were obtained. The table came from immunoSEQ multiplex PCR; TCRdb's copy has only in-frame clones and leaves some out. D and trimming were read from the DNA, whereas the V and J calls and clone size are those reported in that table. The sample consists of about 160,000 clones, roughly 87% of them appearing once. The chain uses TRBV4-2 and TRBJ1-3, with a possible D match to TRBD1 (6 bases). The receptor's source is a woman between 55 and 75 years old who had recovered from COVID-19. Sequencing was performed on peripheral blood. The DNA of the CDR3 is TGTGCCAGCAGCCACTCAGGGGATGGAAACACCATATATTTT. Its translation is CASSHSGDGNTIYF.